The 8 T cell receptor beta chains below were found in one sample sequenced in a study of blood T cell repertoires in COVID-19. Here immunoSEQ multiplex PCR was the method, and the copy in TCRdb shows in-frame clones only, minus some. The sample contains 150,000 to 200,000 clones, roughly 84% of which appear only once. The sequenced sample consisted of peripheral blood. The origin of the receptors is a man younger than 30 with active or convalescent COVID-19.

This clone was counted a single time. The chain joins TRBV5-6 to TRBJ1-3, with D uncertain. CDR1 and CDR2 from the germline V gene are SGHDT and YYEEEE. Trimming shortened V by 3 bases and J by 3 bases, and 16 bases separated the two germline ends. This CDR3 is 16 amino acids long. The CDR3: CASSSLGVALGNTIYF. CDR3 DNA sequence: TGTGCCAGCAGCTCCCTCGGGGTGGCCCTTGGAAACACCATATATTTT.

The rearrangement uses TRBV7-2 and TRBJ1-2; TRBD1 might be the D (6 bases). This CDR3 is 13 amino acids long. The germline gives CDR1 SGHTA, CDR2 FQGNSA. Deletions cut 5 bases from V and 4 bases from J, with 11 bases between. The CDR3 sequence: CASSRDNLYGYTF. CDR3 bases: TGTGCCAGCAGCCGGGACAACCTCTATGGCTACACCTTC.

The chain recombines TRBV19 with TRBJ1-5; 7 bases are shared with TRBD1. V was pared by 5 bases and J by 9 bases, with 10 bases of the junction left unmatched. There are 14 residues in the CDR3. Germline V CDR1 and CDR2: LNHDA, SQIVND (reference sequence). The CDR3 protein is CASSPGQAQGPQHF. Here the CDR3 DNA reads TGTGCCAGTAGTCCAGGACAGGCGCAGGGGCCCCAGCATTTT.

The rearrangement uses TRBV5-1 and TRBJ1-5; 7 bases agree with TRBD1. With V trimmed by 7 bases and J by 0 bases, 7 bases remained unmatched. Germline-derived CDR1 and CDR2 are SGHRS and YFSETQ. The CDR3 length is 15 residues. CDR3 in amino acids: CASRRDRDSNQPQHF. CDR3 in DNA: TGCGCCAGCCGACGGGACAGAGATAGCAATCAGCCCCAGCATTTT.

The chain couples TRBV6-2 or TRBV6-3 to TRBJ1-3; D ambiguous. Trimming removed 2 bases from V and 9 bases from J, with 5 bases in between. The CDR3 is 11 amino acids. Looked up from germline, CDR1 is MNHEY and CDR2 is SVGEGT. The CDR3: CASSYRGTIYF. CDR3 sequence (DNA): TGTGCCAGCAGTTACCGGGGCACCATATATTTT.

The chain has TRBV6-2 or TRBV6-3 and TRBJ1-5, with TRBD1 as a possible D gene (6 bases). V was shortened by 6 bases and J by 11 bases, with 26 bases between the two germline ends. The CDR3 contains 16 residues. Per germline, CDR1 MNHEY and CDR2 SVGEGT. The CDR3 region has the DNA TGTGCCAGCAGCACCATGGACAGTCTTCCTAGAGTTACCCAGCATTTT. Protein: CASSTMDSLPRVTQHF.

The chain is built from TRBV7-6 and TRBJ2-3; 7 bases line up with TRBD2. After removal of 8 bases from V and 1 base from J, the junction contained 15 bases not matched to a gene. The CDR3 loop spans 17 amino acids. Germline V gene lookup returns CDR1 SGHVS and CDR2 FNYEAQ. CDR3: CASRVGAGIQGTDTQYF. The CDR3 DNA is TGTGCCAGCCGGGTGGGAGCGGGAATACAGGGCACAGATACGCAGTATTTT.

The chain employs TRBV6-5 and TRBJ2-7, with D tentatively TRBD1 (7 bases). CDR1 and CDR2 from the germline V gene are MNHEY and SVGAGI. The CDR3 contains 16 residues. Deletions cut 4 bases from V and 4 bases from J, with 20 bases between. CDR3 coding DNA: TGTGCCAGCAGTTCCGTCGCGCAGGGGGGAAGGTACGAGCAGTACTTC. This translates into CASSSVAQGGRYEQYF.